A single sample is the source of the 21 T cell receptor beta chains below, sequenced in a study of T-cell reconstitution after alpha-beta-depleted transplantation in children. Unique molecular identifiers were incorporated when the TCRbeta library was constructed. A single record per CDR3 protein comes from TCRdb applying MiXCR to the PCR reads. The sample yields 900,000 or so distinct CDR3 sequences, around 15% seen once. Sequencing was performed on PBMCs, mostly from graft donor cells, taken 360 days after TCRalphabeta/CD19-depleted stem cell transplant. The receptors derive from a male patient younger than 18 who had a stem cell transplant for acute lymphoblastic leukemia, so the T cells may come from the graft donor.

This clonotype has a handful of counts. The gene calls are TRBV3-1 and TRBJ2-1; no definite D call. CDR1 is LGHDT and CDR2 is YNNKEL in the germline V gene (reference sequence). V dropped 4 bases and J dropped 4 bases, with 17 bases sitting between them. The CDR3 contains 16 residues. This chain's CDR3 is CASSPLSGGIYNEQFF. The CDR3, as DNA: TGTGCCAGCAGCCCACTTTCGGGTGGTATTTACAATGAGCAGTTCTTC.

This clonotype came up a few times. This rearrangement joins TRBV6-1 to TRBJ2-7; 7 bases line up with TRBD2. Germline CDR1 reads MNHNS; CDR2 reads SASEGT. With V trimmed by 5 bases and J by 3 bases, 10 bases remained unmatched. The CDR3 runs to 15 residues. CDR3 protein: CASSRRLAEYYEQYF. The CDR3 nucleotides are TGTGCCAGCAGTAGGAGACTAGCAGAATACTACGAGCAGTACTTC.

The J gene is TRBJ2-5, the V gene TRBV7-3; 8 bases line up with TRBD2. The V segment lost 5 bases and the J segment 1 base; nucleotides outside the gene matches: 9. Looked up from germline, CDR1 is SGHTA and CDR2 is FQGTGA. The CDR3 is made up of 16 amino acids. The CDR3 loop is CASSGGLAGFQETQYF. In DNA, the CDR3 is TGTGCCAGCAGCGGAGGCCTAGCGGGTTTCCAAGAGACCCAGTACTTC.

Only one count was recorded for this clonotype. The chain carries TRBV6-2 or TRBV6-3 and TRBJ2-4; TRBD1 matches 10 bases. Germline trimming cut 2 bases from V and 2 bases from J; bases unmatched to any gene: 3. CDR1 is MNHEY, CDR2 SVGEGT, per germline. The CDR3 sequence is 16 residues long. CDR3 coding DNA: TGTGCCAGCAGTTACATGGGACAGGGGCCCAAAAACATTCAGTACTTC. This gives the protein CASSYMGQGPKNIQYF.

This clonotype appeared a few times. The chain employs TRBV6-4 and TRBJ1-2, with D possibly matching TRBD1 (6 bases). Germline assignment: CDR1 MRHNA and CDR2 SNTAGT. V lost 6 bases to trimming and J lost 5 bases, with 13 bases between them. The CDR3 loop spans 13 amino acids. CDR3 sequence reads: CASSAGVTYGYTF. The DNA for the CDR3 is TGTGCCAGCAGCGCAGGGGTTACATATGGCTACACCTTC.

This chain joins TRBV6-5 and TRBJ1-5; D remains ambiguous. Trimming shortened V by 6 bases and J by 3 bases, and 15 bases separated the two germline ends. Germline V CDR1 and CDR2: MNHEY, SVGAGI. The CDR3 extends over 15 amino acids. CDR3 region: CASRPIGRNNQPQHF. As DNA, the CDR3 is TGTGCCAGCAGGCCTATCGGACGGAACAATCAGCCCCAGCATTTT.

The V and J genes are TRBV20-1 and TRBJ1-6, with D tentatively TRBD1 (6 bases). With 5 bases removed from V and 9 bases from J, the gap between germline ends came to 14 bases. This CDR3 contains 13 residues. Per germline, CDR1 DFQATT and CDR2 SNEGSKA (reference sequence). The CDR3 reads CSASGALRSPLHF. As DNA, the CDR3 is TGCAGTGCTTCGGGGGCTCTTCGTTCACCCCTCCACTTT.

This clonotype has only a few counts. The rearrangement links TRBV12-5 to TRBJ2-1; TRBD2 matches at 7 bases. Germline V gene data show CDR1 as LGHNT and CDR2 as FRNRAP. CDR3 length: 16 amino acids. Unmatched junction bases numbered 2, after V lost 0 bases and J lost 0 bases. The CDR3 nucleotides read TGTGCTAGTGGTTTGGTAGCGGGAAGCTCCTACAATGAGCAGTTCTTC. As protein: CASGLVAGSSYNEQFF.

This clonotype was detected a few times. The chain recombines TRBV7-6 with TRBJ1-2, with TRBD1 identical over 7 bases. The CDR3 spans 13 residues. Germline V gene data show CDR1 as SGHVS and CDR2 as FNYEAQ. The ends lost 2 bases at V and 8 bases at J; junction bases unmatched: 5. The CDR3 loop reads CASSLTAGGGYTF. The CDR3 nucleotides read TGTGCCAGCAGCTTAACGGCAGGGGGGGGCTACACCTTC. The variable domain in full, with the rest retrieved from reference TRBV7-6 and TRBJ1-2, is GAGVSQSPRYKVTKRGQDVALRCDPISGHVSLYWYRQALGQGPEFLTYFNYEAQQDKSGLPNDRFSAERPEGSISTLTIQRTEQRDSAMYRCASSLTAGGGYTFGSGTRLTVV.

The V gene is TRBV3-1, the J gene TRBJ2-2; D unclear. The CDR3 runs 12 residues. Germline V gives CDR1 LGHDT, CDR2 YNNKEL (reference sequence). Trimming cost V 7 bases and J 4 bases, with 7 bases left between them. The CDR3: CASKRITGELFF. CDR3 bases: TGTGCCAGCAAGAGGATCACCGGGGAGCTGTTTTTT. The whole variable domain, filled in from reference TRBV3-1 and TRBJ2-2, reads DTAVSQTPKYLVTQMGNDKSIKCEQNLGHDTMYWYKQDSKKFLKIMFSYNNKELIINETVPNRFSPKSPDKAHLNLHINSLELGDSAVYFCASKRITGELFFGEGSRLTVL.

This clonotype was seen a few times. This may stem from a read error, because a much larger clone lies one nucleotide away. It is likely a read error, because the conserved phenylalanine at the end of the CDR3 is missing. CDR3 sequence: CASSFLAGVRETQYS. Written as DNA, the CDR3 is TGTGCCAGCAGCTTCCTAGCGGGAGTACGAGAGACCCAGTACTCC. The chain couples TRBV7-8 to TRBJ2-5; TRBD2 matches 10 bases. With V trimmed by 3 bases and J by 4 bases, 5 bases remained unmatched. The germline CDR1 and CDR2 sequences are SGHVS and FQNEAQ. There are 15 residues in the CDR3.

This clonotype was seen ten or more times. The chain carries TRBV29-1 and TRBJ2-3; weak D call: TRBD2 (6 bases). V gave up 7 bases and J gave up 2 bases, with 10 bases separating them. Germline V lookup: CDR1 SQVTM, CDR2 ANQGSEA. The CDR3 totals 12 residues. The CDR3 reads CSGGLITDTQYF. As DNA, the CDR3 is TGCAGCGGTGGACTAATCACAGATACGCAGTATTTT.

The chain employs TRBV20-1 and TRBJ2-1; 8 positions match TRBD2. V dropped 0 bases and J dropped 4; count of bases not matched to a gene: 5. The CDR3 is 15 residues long. Germline V gene lookup returns CDR1 DFQATT and CDR2 SNEGSKA (reference sequence). As DNA, the CDR3 is TGCAGTGCTAGAGATTCGGCTAGCGGGTACAATGAGCAGTTCTTC. Protein sequence: CSARDSASGYNEQFF.

V usage is TRBV5-1 and J usage is TRBJ2-5; D remains ambiguous. This CDR3 is 14 amino acids long. From germline, CDR1 is SGHRS and CDR2 YFSETQ. Deletions cut 2 bases from V and 2 bases from J, with 10 bases between. The CDR3 reads CASSLGETQETQYF. DNA of the CDR3: TGCGCCAGCAGCTTAGGTGAGACTCAAGAGACCCAGTACTTC.

In this sample, this clonotype turned up a few times. The chain is built from TRBV2 and TRBJ2-4; the match to TRBD2 covers 9 bases. The trim removed 2 bases at V and 0 bases at J, leaving 8 bases unmatched. Germline loops: CDR1 SNHLY, CDR2 FYNNEI. The CDR3 is 18 residues long. The CDR3 sequence: CASSERWISGGAKNIQYF. The CDR3 bases are TGTGCCAGCAGTGAACGTTGGATTAGCGGGGGAGCCAAAAACATTCAGTACTTC.

J is TRBJ2-7 and V is TRBV12-3 or TRBV12-4, with TRBD1 identical over 11 bases. The CDR3 totals 14 residues. V lost 5 bases, J lost 6 bases, and 6 bases stayed unmatched. The CDR3 sequence: CASSPWTGGSEQYF. The CDR3 coding sequence is TGTGCCAGCAGTCCCTGGACAGGGGGCTCCGAGCAGTACTTC.

The chain recombines TRBV18 with TRBJ2-1; D gene unclear. V was pared by 6 bases and J by 7 bases, with 13 bases between. This CDR3 region has 13 residues. The germline gives CDR1 KGHSH, CDR2 LQKENI. This CDR3 reads CASSIGSWNEQFF. CDR3 DNA sequence: TGTGCCAGCTCGATCGGGTCGTGGAATGAGCAGTTCTTC.

In this sample, this clonotype turned up many times. V and J are TRBV20-1 and TRBJ2-2; D possibly uses TRBD1 or TRBD2 (5 bases each). V was cut by 6 bases and J by 1 base, with 12 bases left in between. Germline V gives CDR1 DFQATT, CDR2 SNEGSKA (reference sequence). The CDR3 runs to 14 residues. CDR3: CSAQSRGNTGELFF. CDR3 DNA: TGCAGTGCCCAATCGAGGGGGAACACCGGGGAGCTGTTTTTT.

The chain uses TRBV25-1 and TRBJ2-3; 9 bases match TRBD1. V lost 4 bases and J lost 2; bases outside the gene matches: 4. This CDR3 has 15 amino acids. CDR1 is MGHDK and CDR2 is SYGVNS in the germline V gene. CDR3 nucleotide sequence: TGTGCCAGCAGTGCACAGGGGGCGTCCACAGATACGCAGTATTTT. Translating gives CASSAQGASTDTQYF.

This clonotype appeared a few times. In DNA form, the CDR3 reads TGTGCCAGCAGCCAAGATCGAACAGGGTTGAACACTGAAGCTTTCTTT. Its translation: CASSQDRTGLNTEAFF. This rearrangement joins TRBV3-1 to TRBJ1-1; D might be TRBD1 (6 bases). The CDR3 is 16 residues long. The germline V and J ends were trimmed by 0 bases and 0 bases, with 11 bases remaining between them. Germline assignment: CDR1 LGHDT and CDR2 YNNKEL (reference sequence).

The chain has TRBV2 and TRBJ2-2; D is possibly TRBD1 (6 bases). V lost 2 bases and J 7 bases, leaving 8 bases between the germline ends. The V gene's germline CDR1 is SNHLY and CDR2 FYNNEI. The CDR3 runs 13 residues. The CDR3 nucleotides read TGTGCCAGCAGTGAAAAGGGGGTCGGGGAGCTGTTTTTT. Protein: CASSEKGVGELFF.